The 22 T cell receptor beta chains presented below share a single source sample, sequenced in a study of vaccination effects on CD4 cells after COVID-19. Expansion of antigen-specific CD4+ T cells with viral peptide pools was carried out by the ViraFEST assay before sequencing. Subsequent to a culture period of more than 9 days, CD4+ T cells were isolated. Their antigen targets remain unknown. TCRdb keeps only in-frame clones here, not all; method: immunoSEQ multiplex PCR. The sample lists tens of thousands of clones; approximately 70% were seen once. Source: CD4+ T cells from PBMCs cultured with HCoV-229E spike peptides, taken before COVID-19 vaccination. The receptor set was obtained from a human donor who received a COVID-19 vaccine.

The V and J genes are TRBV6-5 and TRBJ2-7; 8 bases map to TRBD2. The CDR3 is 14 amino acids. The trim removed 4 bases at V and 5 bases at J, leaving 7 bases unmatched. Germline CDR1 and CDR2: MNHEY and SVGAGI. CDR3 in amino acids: CASSSSGGGNEQYF. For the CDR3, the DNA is TGTGCCAGCAGTTCGAGCGGGGGCGGGAACGAGCAGTACTTC.

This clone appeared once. The CDR3 loop reads CASSQRPPLGGEGDTQYF. The CDR3 DNA reads as TGCGCCAGCAGCCAACGGCCCCCGTTAGGGGGAGAGGGAGATACGCAGTATTTT. This rearrangement joins TRBV4-1 to TRBJ2-3; weak D call: TRBD1 (6 bases). The CDR3 is made up of 18 amino acids. Between the trimmed V and J ends, which lost 2 bases and 5 bases, there was a span of 23 bases. Germline CDR1 and CDR2: MGHRA and YSYEKL.

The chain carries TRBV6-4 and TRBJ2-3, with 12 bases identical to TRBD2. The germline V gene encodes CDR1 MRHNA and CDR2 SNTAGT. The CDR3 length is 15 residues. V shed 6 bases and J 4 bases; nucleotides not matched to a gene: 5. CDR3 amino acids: CASSRLAGAADTQYF. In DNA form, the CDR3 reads TGTGCCAGCAGCCGACTAGCGGGGGCCGCAGATACGCAGTATTTT.

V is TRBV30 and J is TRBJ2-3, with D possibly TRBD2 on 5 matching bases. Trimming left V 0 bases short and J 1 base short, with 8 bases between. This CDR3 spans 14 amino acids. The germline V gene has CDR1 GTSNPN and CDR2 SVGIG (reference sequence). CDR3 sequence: CAWSVQAGTDTQYF. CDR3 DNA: TGTGCCTGGAGTGTTCAAGCGGGCACAGATACGCAGTATTTT. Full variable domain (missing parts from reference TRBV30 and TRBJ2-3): SQTIHQWPATLVQPVGSPLSLECTVEGTSNPNLYWYRQAAGRGLQLLFYSVGIGQISSEVPQNLSASRPQDRQFILSSKKLLLSDSGFYLCAWSVQAGTDTQYFGPGTRLTVL.

The CDR3 bases are TGTGCCAGCAGCCCCGGGTGGGGGGAGACCCAGTACTTC. The encoded protein is CASSPGWGETQYF. The chain couples TRBV12-3 or TRBV12-4 to TRBJ2-5, with D tentatively TRBD1 or TRBD2 (5 bases each). V lost 6 bases to trimming and J lost 5 bases, with 13 bases between them. CDR3 length: 13 amino acids.

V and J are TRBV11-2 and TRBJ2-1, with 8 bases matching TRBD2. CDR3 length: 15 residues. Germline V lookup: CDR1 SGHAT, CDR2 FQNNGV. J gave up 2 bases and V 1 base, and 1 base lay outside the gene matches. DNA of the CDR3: TGTGCCAGCAGCTTAGCCGGGGGGGCCTACAATGAGCAGTTCTTC. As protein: CASSLAGGAYNEQFF.

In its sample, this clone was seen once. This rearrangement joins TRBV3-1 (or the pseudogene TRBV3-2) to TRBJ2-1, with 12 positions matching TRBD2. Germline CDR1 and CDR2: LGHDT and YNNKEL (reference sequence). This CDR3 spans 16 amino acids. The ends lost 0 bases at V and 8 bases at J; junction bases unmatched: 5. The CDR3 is CASSQDRASGRDEQFF. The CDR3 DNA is TGTGCCAGCAGCCAAGATAGGGCTAGCGGGAGGGATGAGCAGTTCTTC.

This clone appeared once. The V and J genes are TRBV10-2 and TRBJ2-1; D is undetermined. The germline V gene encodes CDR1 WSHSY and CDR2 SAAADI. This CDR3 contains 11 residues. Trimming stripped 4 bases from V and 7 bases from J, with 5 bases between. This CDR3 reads CASSVLNEQFF. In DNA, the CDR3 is TGCGCCAGCAGTGTCTTGAATGAGCAGTTCTTC.

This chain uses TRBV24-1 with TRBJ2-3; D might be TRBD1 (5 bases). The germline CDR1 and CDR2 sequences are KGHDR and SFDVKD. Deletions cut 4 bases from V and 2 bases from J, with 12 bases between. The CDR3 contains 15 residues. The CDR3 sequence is CATSEPGHLTDTQYF. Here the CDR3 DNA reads TGTGCCACCAGTGAACCTGGACACCTCACAGATACGCAGTATTTT.

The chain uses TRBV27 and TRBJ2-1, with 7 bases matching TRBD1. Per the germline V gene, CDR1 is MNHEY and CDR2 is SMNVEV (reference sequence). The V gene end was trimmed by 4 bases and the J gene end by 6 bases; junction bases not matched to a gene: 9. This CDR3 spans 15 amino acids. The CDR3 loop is CASSWGTVILNEQFF. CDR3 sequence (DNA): TGTGCCAGCAGTTGGGGGACAGTTATTCTCAATGAGCAGTTCTTC.

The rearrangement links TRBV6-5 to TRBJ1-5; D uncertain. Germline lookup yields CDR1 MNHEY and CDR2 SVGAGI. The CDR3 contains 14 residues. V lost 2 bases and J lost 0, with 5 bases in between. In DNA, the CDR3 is TGTGCCAGCAGTTACAGTGTTAGCAATCAGCCCCAGCATTTT. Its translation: CASSYSVSNQPQHF.

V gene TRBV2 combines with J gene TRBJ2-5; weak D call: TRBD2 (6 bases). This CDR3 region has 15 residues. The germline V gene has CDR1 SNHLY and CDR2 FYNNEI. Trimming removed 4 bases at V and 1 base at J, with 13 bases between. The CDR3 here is CASSVNRGSQETQYF. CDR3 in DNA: TGTGCCAGCAGTGTGAACCGGGGGAGCCAAGAGACCCAGTACTTC.

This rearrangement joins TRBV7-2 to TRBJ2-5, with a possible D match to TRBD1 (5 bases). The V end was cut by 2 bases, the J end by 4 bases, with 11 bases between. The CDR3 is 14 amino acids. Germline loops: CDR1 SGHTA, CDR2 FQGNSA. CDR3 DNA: TGTGCCAGCAGCTTACAGGGAATTGGAGAGACCCAGTACTTC. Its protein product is CASSLQGIGETQYF.

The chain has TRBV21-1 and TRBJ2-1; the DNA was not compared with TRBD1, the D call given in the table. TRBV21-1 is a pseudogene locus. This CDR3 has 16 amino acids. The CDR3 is CASSKGDRVTYNEQFF. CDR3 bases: TGTGCCAGCAGCAAGGGGGACAGAGTCACCTACAATGAGCAGTTCTTC.

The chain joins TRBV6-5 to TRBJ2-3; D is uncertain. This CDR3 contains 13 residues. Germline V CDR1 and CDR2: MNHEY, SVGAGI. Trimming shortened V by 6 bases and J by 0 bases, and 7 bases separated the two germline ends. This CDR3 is CASSAHSTDTQYF. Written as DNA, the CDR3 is TGTGCCAGCAGCGCGCATAGCACAGATACGCAGTATTTT.

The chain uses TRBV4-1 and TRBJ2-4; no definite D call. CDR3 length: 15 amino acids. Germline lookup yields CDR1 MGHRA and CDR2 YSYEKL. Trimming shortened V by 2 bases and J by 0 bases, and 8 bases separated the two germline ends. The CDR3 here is CASSQTPAAKNIQYF. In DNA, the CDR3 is TGCGCCAGCAGCCAAACTCCGGCAGCCAAAAACATTCAGTACTTC.

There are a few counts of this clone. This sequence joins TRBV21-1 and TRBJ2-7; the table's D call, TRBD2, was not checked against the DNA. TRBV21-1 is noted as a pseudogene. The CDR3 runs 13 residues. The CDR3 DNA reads TGTGCCAGCAGCACCCGGGAGGGACCCGAGCAGTACTTC. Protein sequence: CASSTREGPEQYF.

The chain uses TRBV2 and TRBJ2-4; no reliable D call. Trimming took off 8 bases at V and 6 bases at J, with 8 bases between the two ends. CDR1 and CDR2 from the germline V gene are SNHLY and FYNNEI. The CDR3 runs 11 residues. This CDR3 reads CASWVVNIQYF. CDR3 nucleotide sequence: TGTGCCAGCTGGGTCGTAAACATTCAGTACTTC.

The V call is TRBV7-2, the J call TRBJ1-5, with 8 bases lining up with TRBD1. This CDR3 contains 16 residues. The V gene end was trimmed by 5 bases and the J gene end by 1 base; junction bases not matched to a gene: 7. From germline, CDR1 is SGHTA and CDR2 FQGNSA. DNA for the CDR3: TGTGCCAGCAGCCTGACAGGGGCGGGAAGCAATCAGCCCCAGCATTTT. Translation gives CASSLTGAGSNQPQHF.

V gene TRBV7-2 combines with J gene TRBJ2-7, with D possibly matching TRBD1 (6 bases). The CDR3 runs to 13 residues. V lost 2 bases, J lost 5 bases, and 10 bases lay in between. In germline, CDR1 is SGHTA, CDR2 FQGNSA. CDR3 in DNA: TGTGCCAGCAGCTTATTACAGGGAAACGAGCAGTACTTC. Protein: CASSLLQGNEQYF.

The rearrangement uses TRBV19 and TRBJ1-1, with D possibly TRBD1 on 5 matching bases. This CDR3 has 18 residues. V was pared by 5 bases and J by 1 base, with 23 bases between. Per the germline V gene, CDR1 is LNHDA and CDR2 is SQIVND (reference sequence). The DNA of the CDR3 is TGTGCCAGTAGTGGATATCGGGGACGCTTCAGTACGAACACTGAAGCTTTCTTT. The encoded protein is CASSGYRGRFSTNTEAFF.

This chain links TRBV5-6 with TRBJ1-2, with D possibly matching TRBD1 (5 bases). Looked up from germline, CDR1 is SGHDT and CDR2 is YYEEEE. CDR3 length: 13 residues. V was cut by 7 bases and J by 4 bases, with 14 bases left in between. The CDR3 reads CASVPYGAYGYTF. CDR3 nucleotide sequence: TGTGCCAGCGTACCCTATGGGGCCTATGGCTACACCTTC. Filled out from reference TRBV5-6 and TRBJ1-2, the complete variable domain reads DAGVTQSPTHLIKTRGQQVTLRCSPKSGHDTVSWYQQALGQGPQFIFQYYEEEERQRGNFPDRFSGHQFPNYSSELNVNALLLGDSALYLCASVPYGAYGYTFGSGTRLTVV.